The 2 T cell receptor beta chains given below trace back to one sample, sequenced in a study of spatial heterogeneity in lung cancer. Using its own MiXCR run on the 5' RACE reads, TCRdb lists one record per CDR3 protein. The table shows under 150,000 distinct CDR3 sequences, with 11% occurring only once. As for time point: blood at routine non-recurrence follow-up after resection. Sample: PBMCs, taken at follow-up. The receptors originated from a female donor with early-stage non-small cell lung cancer.

This clonotype showed up many times. This chain connects TRBV11-2 to TRBJ2-7, with D possibly being TRBD2 (6 bases). CDR3 length: 13 amino acids. Germline V gives CDR1 SGHAT, CDR2 FQNNGV. The ends were cut back, 5 bases at V and 6 bases at J, with 14 bases in the middle. For the CDR3, the DNA is TGTGCCAGCAGCCCAGGAGGGCTCCGCGAGCAGTACGTC. This codes for CASSPGGLREQYV.

This clonotype was seen a few times. The chain recombines TRBV29-1 with TRBJ2-6, with D uncertain. The CDR3 runs 14 residues. Germline lookup yields CDR1 SQVTM and CDR2 ANQGSEA. V was cut by 6 bases and J by 1 base, with 10 bases left in between. CDR3: CSVITHSGANVLTF. Here the CDR3 DNA reads TGCAGCGTCATAACGCATTCTGGGGCCAACGTCCTGACTTTC.